This T cell receptor (beta chain) originates from a study of T cell repertoires in ileal Crohn's disease. Study as a whole: Patients had a median approximately 8-year disease duration, and under 45% were active smokers. Notes on the study in general: Compared with non-smokers, active smokers at surgery showed more clonal expansions. The median delay to postoperative endoscopy was approximately seven months.

Approximately 500 nanograms of biopsy DNA per sample underwent TCRB immunosequencing. TCRdb's copy holds only in-frame clones and misses some; the assay was immunoSEQ multiplex PCR. Found here are about 62,000 clones, roughly nine tenths of them singletons; the top ten hold roughly 2%. Trimming shortened V by 6 bases and J by 2 bases, and 11 bases separated the two germline ends. This CDR3 has 15 residues. The V gene's germline CDR1 is MNHEY and CDR2 SVGAGI. Turning to this clone: Its target is not known.

The time point was: neoterminal ileum biopsy at postoperative endoscopy, about 6 months after surgery. This clonotype originated in an adult with Crohn's disease. The chain links TRBV6-5 to TRBJ1-6, with D perhaps matching TRBD1 (5 bases). The sequenced sample was ileal tissue. The CDR3 loop reads CASSIDRPYNSPLHF. Here the CDR3 DNA reads TGTGCCAGCAGCATTGACAGACCCTATAATTCACCCCTCCACTTT.